Listed below are T cell receptor beta chains from one sample, sequenced in a study of blood T cell repertoires in COVID-19. The repertoire was sequenced with immunoSEQ multiplex PCR; TCRdb's copy has only in-frame clones and lacks some. The repertoire has 200,000 to 300,000 clones, 86% of them found once; the top ten carry just over 3%. Material: peripheral blood. The receptors come from a woman in her twenties or thirties who had recovered from COVID-19. The CDR3 runs from the conserved cysteine through the conserved F or W. The D gene is left open where the match is weak. Size values are once, few and many counts, or a class for expanded clones, and some rows have none.

>TRBJ2-7|NA|NA|TRBV7-9
CASSLARSGPYEQYF
TGTGCCAGCAGCTTAGCGCGTAGCGGACCCTACGAGCAGTACTTC
>TRBJ1-3|NA|TRBD1|TRBV29-1
CSVEDDRGGNTIYF
TGCAGCGTTGAAGATGACAGGGGCGGAAACACCATATATTTT
>TRBJ2-1|NA|TRBD2|TRBV4-3
CASSQDLGLAEYEQFF
TGCGCCAGCAGCCAAGATCTAGGACTAGCAGAGTATGAGCAGTTCTTC
>TRBJ2-1|NA|TRBD2|TRBV3-1/TRBV3-2
CASSQAGGGNEQFF
TGTGCCAGCAGCCAAGCGGGGGGGGGCAATGAGCAGTTCTTC
>TRBJ2-7|NA|NA|TRBV11-2
CASSHPAGSYEQYF
TGTGCCAGCAGCCATCCTGCAGGTTCCTACGAGCAGTACTTC
>TRBJ2-1|NA|NA|TRBV14
CASSQGDTSYNEQFF
TGTGCCAGCAGCCAAGGGGACACCAGTTACAATGAGCAGTTCTTC
>TRBJ1-3|NA|NA|TRBV5-1
CASSFSGDGNTIYF
TGCGCCAGCAGCTTTTCAGGGGATGGAAACACCATATATTTT
>TRBJ1-5|NA|NA|TRBV2
CASTADSPNQPQHF
TGTGCCAGCACCGCGGACAGTCCCAATCAGCCCCAGCATTTT
>TRBJ2-1|few|NA|TRBV11-2
CASSLDRVTYNEQFF
TGTGCCAGCAGCTTAGACAGGGTCACCTACAATGAGCAGTTCTTC
>TRBJ2-7|NA|NA|TRBV5-1
CASHTGGSYEQYF
TGCGCCAGCCATACCGGGGGCTCCTACGAGCAGTACTTC
>TRBJ2-7|many|TRBD1|TRBV5-1
CASRERQGVSYEQYF
TGCGCCAGCAGGGAACGACAGGGTGTCTCCTACGAGCAGTACTTC
>TRBJ2-7|NA|TRBD1|TRBV5-5
CASSNRDRGSEQYF
TGTGCCAGCAGCAACCGGGACAGGGGATCCGAGCAGTACTTC
>TRBJ2-3|NA|NA|TRBV7-3
CASSSKPADTQYF
TGTGCCAGCAGCTCGAAACCGGCAGATACGCAGTATTTT
>TRBJ2-5|NA|NA|TRBV19
CASSGRLASGQETQYF
TGTGCCAGTAGTGGGAGGCTAGCCTCGGGGCAAGAGACCCAGTACTTC
>TRBJ2-5|once|NA|TRBV5-4
CASSGEGGTQYF
TGTGCCAGCAGCGGGGAAGGAGGGACCCAGTACTTC
>TRBJ2-7|NA|NA|TRBV7-9
CASSPRGSPSEQYF
TGTGCCAGCAGCCCAAGGGGTAGTCCCTCCGAGCAGTACTTC
>TRBJ1-4|once|NA|TRBV2
CASSSQREKLFF
TGTGCCAGCAGTTCACAACGTGAAAAACTGTTTTTT
>TRBJ2-5|NA|NA|TRBV13
CASSLGGNVAETQYF
TGTGCCAGCAGCTTGGGTGGTAATGTAGCAGAGACCCAGTACTTC
>TRBJ1-3|NA|TRBD1|TRBV2
CASRAQGQGNTIYF
TGTGCCAGCAGAGCACAGGGGCAAGGAAACACCATATATTTT
>TRBJ2-2|NA|NA|TRBV5-8
CASSPRGGDLQNTGELFF
TGTGCCAGCAGCCCCCGAGGGGGGGACTTGCAGAACACCGGGGAGCTGTTTTTT
>TRBJ2-7|NA|NA|TRBV12-2
CASRSGQGTYEQYF
TGTGCAAGTCGCTCCGGACAGGGGACCTACGAGCAGTACTTC
>TRBJ2-5|NA|TRBD2|TRBV4-1
CASRQLAGLWETQYF
TGCGCCAGCAGACAGCTAGCGGGGTTGTGGGAGACCCAGTACTTC
>TRBJ2-7|NA|NA|TRBV4-1
CASSQDVQYYEQYF
TGCGCCAGCAGCCAAGATGTACAGTACTACGAGCAGTACTTC
>TRBJ1-2|NA|NA|TRBV10-2
CASSELDSRGYTF
TGCGCCAGCAGTGAGCTAGACAGTCGCGGCTACACCTTC
>TRBJ2-3|NA|TRBD2|TRBV7-3
CASSPGLAGGADTQYF
TGTGCCAGCAGCCCGGGACTAGCGGGGGGCGCAGATACGCAGTATTTT
>TRBJ1-5|NA|NA|TRBV2
CASGEARESQPQHF
TGTGCCAGCGGGGAGGCCAGGGAGAGTCAGCCCCAGCATTTT
>TRBJ1-1|NA|NA|TRBV6-5
CASSYREGITEAFF
TGTGCCAGCAGTTACCGGGAGGGGATCACTGAAGCTTTCTTT
>TRBJ2-7|NA|TRBD2|TRBV7-6
CASSLAGTSGSYEQYF
TGTGCCAGCAGCTTAGCGGGGACTAGCGGGTCCTACGAGCAGTACTTC
>TRBJ2-3|NA|NA|TRBV5-1
CASSSERANTDTQYF
TGCGCCAGCAGTTCCGAGCGGGCAAACACAGATACGCAGTATTTT
>TRBJ1-5|NA|NA|TRBV4-1
CASSQQTGGNQPQHF
TGCGCCAGCAGCCAGCAGACAGGCGGCAATCAGCCCCAGCATTTT
>TRBJ2-4|NA|TRBD1|TRBV27
CASRTGTDIGIQYF
TGTGCCAGCAGGACCGGGACAGACATAGGCATTCAGTACTTC
>TRBJ1-1|once|NA|TRBV4-3
CASSQEEGSPLGEDTEAFF
TGCGCCAGCAGCCAAGAAGAGGGCAGTCCTTTAGGAGAGGACACTGAAGCTTTCTTT
>TRBJ1-1|NA|TRBD1|TRBV4-1
CASSQTTGADTEAFF
TGCGCCAGCAGCCAAACGACAGGGGCTGACACTGAAGCTTTCTTT
>TRBJ2-7|NA|TRBD1|TRBV4-3
CASSPGTGSSYEQYF
TGCGCCAGCAGCCCCGGGACAGGGTCATCCTACGAGCAGTACTTC